The 11 T cell receptor beta chains below all came from one sample that was sequenced in a study of CD8+ T cells in alopecia areata. Treatment meaning: oral pan-JAK inhibitor, 5-10 mg twice daily. Peripheral blood and lesional scalp punch biopsies came from alopecia areata patients. cDNA reverse transcribed from extracted RNA served as the sequencing template. Only in-frame clones appear in the TCRdb table, and some are missing; sequencing was by immunoSEQ multiplex PCR. The sample consists of about 12,000 clones, about two thirds of them appearing once. This material consisted of skin, taken at week 4, from a patient treated with tofacitinib. The receptors derive from a human donor with alopecia areata.

The CDR3 nucleotides are TGTGCCAGTAGTGCGACAGTGAACACTGAAGCTTTCTTT. Translation: CASSATVNTEAFF. This rearrangement joins TRBV19 to TRBJ1-1; D might be TRBD1 (5 bases). V was clipped by 5 bases and J by 0 bases, with 7 bases between them. Germline V gene lookup returns CDR1 LNHDA and CDR2 SQIVND (reference sequence). This CDR3 has 13 amino acids.

A single count supports this clone. The chain is built from TRBV5-4 and TRBJ2-3; TRBD1 might be the D (5 bases). The CDR3 spans 12 residues. The V gene lost 4 bases and the J gene lost 5 bases, with 8 bases spanning the gap. Germline-derived CDR1 and CDR2 are SGHNT and YYREEE (reference sequence). CDR3 in amino acids: CASSRTGDTQYF. The DNA of the CDR3 is TGTGCCAGCAGCCGTACAGGAGATACGCAGTATTTT.

J is TRBJ2-3 and V is TRBV7-6; TRBD1 matches at 8 bases. With 5 bases clipped from V and 5 bases from J, the junction kept 6 bases outside the gene matches. Looked up from germline, CDR1 is SGHVS and CDR2 is FNYEAQ. The CDR3 is made up of 14 amino acids. The CDR3 nucleotides read TGTGCCAGCAGCCCGACAGGGGAGGTAGATACGCAGTATTTT. This translates into CASSPTGEVDTQYF. Supplemented by reference TRBV7-6 and TRBJ2-3, the full variable domain reads GAGVSQSPRYKVTKRGQDVALRCDPISGHVSLYWYRQALGQGPEFLTYFNYEAQQDKSGLPNDRFSAERPEGSISTLTIQRTEQRDSAMYRCASSPTGEVDTQYFGPGTRLTVL.

CDR3: CASSEKDSSGNTIYF. The CDR3 region has the DNA TGTGCCAGCAGTGAAAAGGACAGCTCTGGAAACACCATATATTTT. This chain joins TRBV2 and TRBJ1-3; D might be TRBD1 (6 bases). The V end was cut by 2 bases, the J end by 0 bases, with 8 bases between. CDR3 size: 15 residues. Germline CDR1 is SNHLY and CDR2 is FYNNEI.

For the CDR3, the DNA is TGTGCCACTCGGCCTAGCGGGGGGGCTGACATTCAGTACTTC. Amino acids: CATRPSGGADIQYF. V and J are TRBV10-3 and TRBJ2-4; 12 nucleotides line up with TRBD2. This CDR3 contains 14 residues. Losses at the gene ends were 10 bases for V and 8 bases for J; bases not matched to a gene: 9. Germline CDR1 is ENHRY and CDR2 is SYGVKD.

This clone was observed a handful of times. The genes are TRBV7-2 and TRBJ2-5; D is perhaps TRBD1 (6 bases). The germline CDR1 and CDR2 sequences are SGHTA and FQGNSA. CDR3 length: 13 residues. V lost 1 base and J 3 bases, leaving 6 bases between the germline ends. CDR3 amino acids: CASSLDREETQYF. The CDR3 nucleotides read TGTGCCAGCAGCTTAGACAGGGAAGAGACCCAGTACTTC.

This clone was picked up a small number of times. The V call is TRBV19, the J call TRBJ2-6; 7 nucleotides line up with TRBD1. Germline-derived CDR1 and CDR2 are LNHDA and SQIVND (reference sequence). The CDR3 is 15 residues long. The ends lost 4 bases at V and 3 bases at J; junction bases unmatched: 3. This CDR3 reads CASSTTGVGANVLTF. As DNA, the CDR3 is TGTGCCAGTAGTACTACAGGGGTTGGGGCCAACGTCCTGACTTTC. The variable domain in full, with the rest retrieved from reference TRBV19 and TRBJ2-6, is DGGITQSPKYLFRKEGQNVTLSCEQNLNHDAMYWYRQDPGQGLRLIYYSQIVNDFQKGDIAEGYSVSREKKESFPLTVTSAQKNPTAFYLCASSTTGVGANVLTFGAGSRLTVL.

The genes are TRBV6-5 and TRBJ2-2; TRBD1 aligns across 8 bases. CDR1 and CDR2 from the germline V gene are MNHEY and SVGAGI. After removal of 0 bases from V and 5 bases from J, the junction contained 5 bases not matched to a gene. This CDR3 is built from 16 residues. DNA of the CDR3: TGTGCCAGCAGTTACTCTGGAACAGGGGGTACCGGGGAGCTGTTTTTT. Protein: CASSYSGTGGTGELFF.

The chain is built from TRBV6-5 and TRBJ2-7, with unresolved D. The V end was cut by 2 bases, the J end by 2 bases, with 10 bases between. The germline V gene has CDR1 MNHEY and CDR2 SVGAGI. The CDR3 extends over 14 amino acids. The CDR3 nucleotides are TGTGCCAGCAGTTACGGCGGCGGAGCCTACGAGCAGTACTTC. The encoded protein is CASSYGGGAYEQYF.

The chain employs TRBV5-1 and TRBJ1-1; a weak D match, TRBD1 (5 bases). Looked up from germline, CDR1 is SGHRS and CDR2 is YFSETQ. V shed 1 base and J shed 0 bases, with 13 bases lying between them. The CDR3 length is 16 residues. CDR3 loop: CASSLQGGAMNTEAFF. CDR3 in DNA: TGCGCCAGCAGCTTGCAGGGTGGGGCCATGAACACTGAAGCTTTCTTT.

This chain joins TRBV5-4 and TRBJ2-3, with 7 nucleotides matching TRBD2. V lost 2 bases to trimming and J lost 2 bases; unmatched junction nucleotides: 8. CDR1 and CDR2 from the germline V gene are SGHNT and YYREEE (reference sequence). This CDR3 comprises 16 residues. The CDR3 loop is CASSLILAASTDTQYF. The CDR3 nucleotides read TGTGCCAGCAGCTTAATTCTAGCGGCCTCCACAGATACGCAGTATTTT. Using reference TRBV5-4 and TRBJ2-3 for the parts outside the CDR3, the full variable domain is ETGVTQSPTHLIKTRGQQVTLRCSSQSGHNTVSWYQQALGQGPQFIFQYYREEENGRGNFPPRFSGLQFPNYSSELNVNALELDDSALYLCASSLILAASTDTQYFGPGTRLTVL.